This TCR beta chain was sequenced in a study of post-analysis software for immune sequencing data. The overall study: Relapsing-remitting, secondary progressive and progressive-relapsing forms of multiple sclerosis all featured among disease courses.

cDNA libraries for TCR beta contained unique molecular identifiers. cDNA molecules numbering about 470,000 came from about 0.94 to 9.7 million T cells. Via MiXCR, TCRdb re-called the PCR reads, giving one row per CDR3 protein. The sample lists roughly 700,000 distinct CDR3 sequences, roughly 30% occurring once. This clonotype was detected a few times. Its specificity is not known. The J segment lost 11 bases and the V segment lost 4 bases, leaving 16 bases of the junction unmatched. From germline, CDR1 is SGHAT and CDR2 FQNNGV. This CDR3 region has 15 residues. Study results and limitations: Controls significantly exceeded multiple sclerosis patients in normalized Chao1 diversity. Relative to controls, patients had about 5 TRBV segments at higher frequency, with TRBV5-6, TRBV5-1 and TRBV20-1 among these.

The sequencing sample was made of blood. This chain uses TRBV11-2 with TRBJ2-5, with 7 bases fitting TRBD2. This receptor was identified in a girl aged 5-17 years with multiple sclerosis. The CDR3 sequence: CASSSRTSLALVQYF. The CDR3 bases are TGTGCCAGCAGCTCTCGGACCTCACTAGCGTTAGTACAGTACTTC.